The 28 T cell receptor beta chains listed next were all sequenced from one sample in a study of preoperative IRX-2 immunotherapy in early breast cancer (dated 2019 in TCRdb). The library was generated by the immunoSEQ multiplex PCR assay. TCRdb limited this immuneACCESS table to in-frame rearrangements with V and J called. A share of clones is missing; checked studies link under half to unresolved V genes, and the rest is unexplained. The sample table records 3,000 to 4,000 clones; 78% of these occur just once. The ten biggest clones cover 7% of the sample. In light of the paper, this sample's treatment or condition label describes: preoperative locoregional IRX-2 cytokine immunotherapy. The sequenced sample was tumor tissue, obtained after IRX-2 immunotherapy. These receptors were collected from a human donor with breast cancer.

The chain joins TRBV29-1 to TRBJ2-1, with TRBD2 matching 10 bases. Germline CDR1 and CDR2: SQVTM and ANQGSEA. The CDR3 is 14 residues long. The V segment lost 7 bases and the J segment 1 base; nucleotides outside the gene matches: 4. Written as DNA, the CDR3 is TGCAGCGGCCTACTAGCGGGATCCTACAATGAGCAGTTCTTC. Protein: CSGLLAGSYNEQFF.

The chain carries TRBV15 and TRBJ2-1; possible D gene TRBD1, 5 bases. V was shortened by 2 bases and J by 6 bases, with 11 bases between the two germline ends. The germline V gene has CDR1 LNHNV and CDR2 YYDKDF (reference sequence). The CDR3 covers 14 residues. The CDR3: CATSRRDSSNEQFF. CDR3 in DNA: TGTGCCACCAGCAGACGAGACAGTTCCAATGAGCAGTTCTTC.

The CDR3 reads CASSITSGGPTDTQYF. In DNA form, the CDR3 reads TGTGCCAGTAGTATTACTAGCGGGGGCCCCACAGATACGCAGTATTTT. This rearrangement joins TRBV19 to TRBJ2-3; 11 bases agree with TRBD2. With 3 bases clipped from V and 2 bases from J, the junction kept 4 bases outside the gene matches. There are 16 residues in the CDR3. The V gene's germline CDR1 is LNHDA and CDR2 SQIVND (reference sequence).

V gene TRBV15 combines with J gene TRBJ2-2; the D is unclear. This CDR3 is 17 amino acids long. Trimming stripped 1 base from V and 1 base from J, with 13 bases between. Germline CDR1 and CDR2: LNHNV and YYDKDF (reference sequence). CDR3 amino acids: CATSRGTQAVNTGELFF. The CDR3 DNA follows: TGTGCCACCAGCAGAGGGACGCAAGCCGTGAACACCGGGGAGCTGTTTTTT.

The J gene is TRBJ1-1, the V gene TRBV6-8; possible D gene TRBD1, 6 bases. The V end lost 6 bases, the J end lost 4 bases, and 18 bases lay between the germline ends. Germline values: CDR1 MNHGY, CDR2 SAAAGT. CDR3 size: 15 residues. In DNA form, the CDR3 reads TGTGCCAGCAGACCACATCAGGGGCCGGGCACTGAAGCTTTCTTT. Translation: CASRPHQGPGTEAFF.

The J gene is TRBJ1-1, the V gene TRBV30; D is possibly TRBD1 (5 bases). V gave up 1 base and J gave up 6 bases, with 9 bases separating them. The V gene's germline CDR1 is GTSNPN and CDR2 SVGIG (reference sequence). The CDR3 loop spans 12 amino acids. The CDR3 reads CAWSAGLSEAFF. CDR3 nucleotides: TGTGCCTGGAGTGCGGGGCTTTCTGAAGCTTTCTTT.

The V gene is TRBV11-3, the J gene TRBJ2-2; 9 bases agree with TRBD2. The CDR3 covers 16 residues. After removal of 5 bases from V and 3 bases from J, the junction contained 7 bases not matched to a gene. CDR1 is SGHNT and CDR2 is YENEEA in the germline V gene. The CDR3 region has the DNA TGTGCCAGCAGCCGATTAGCGGGAGCGGACACCGGGGAGCTGTTTTTT. It codes for CASSRLAGADTGELFF.

This chain connects TRBV6-8 to TRBJ2-5; the match to TRBD1 covers 12 bases. The CDR3 sequence is 16 residues long. Germline assignment: CDR1 MNHGY and CDR2 SAAAGT. Germline trimming cut 4 bases from V and 4 bases from J; bases unmatched to any gene: 7. The CDR3 sequence: CASSSFGTGGRETQYF. The CDR3 nucleotides read TGTGCCAGCAGTTCGTTCGGGACAGGGGGCCGAGAGACCCAGTACTTC.

The chain carries TRBV6-8 and TRBJ1-2; 9 bases map to TRBD1. CDR1 is MNHGY and CDR2 is SAAAGT in the germline V gene. Trimming took 6 bases from V and 5 from J; bases not matched to a gene: 4. The CDR3 length is 13 residues. The CDR3 bases are TGTGCCAGCAGAAGGACAGGGGAATATGGCTACACCTTC. Its translation: CASRRTGEYGYTF.

The chain recombines TRBV11-3 with TRBJ1-1, with 10 nucleotides matching TRBD1. This CDR3 spans 16 amino acids. Germline CDR1 SGHNT, CDR2 YENEEA. The V gene end was trimmed by 4 bases and the J gene end by 10 bases; junction bases not matched to a gene: 15. The CDR3 region has the DNA TGTGCCAGCAGCTCAATACCGACAGGGGGCGCTTTCGGAGCTTTCTTT. Translation: CASSSIPTGGAFGAFF.

This chain joins TRBV6-8 and TRBJ1-3; D is possibly TRBD1 (6 bases). Germline-derived CDR1 and CDR2 are MNHGY and SAAAGT. V lost 11 bases, J lost 11 bases, and 25 bases lay in between. The CDR3 consists of 14 residues. CDR3 nucleotide sequence: TGTGCCGCTGGCAGGACAGATTCCTCGCCCCCCATATATTTT. Protein: CAAGRTDSSPPIYF.

CDR3 in amino acids: CASSYPRQGTLPQHF. The CDR3 DNA sequence: TGTGCCAGCAGTTACCCTAGACAGGGAACTTTACCCCAGCATTTT. This chain links TRBV6-8 with TRBJ1-5; 7 bases agree with TRBD1. Germline CDR1 is MNHGY and CDR2 is SAAAGT. The CDR3 is 15 residues long. The ends lost 2 bases at V and 10 bases at J; junction bases unmatched: 11.

The rearrangement joins TRBV6-8 to TRBJ1-3; D is unclear. Germline V CDR1 and CDR2: MNHGY, SAAAGT. Trimming removed 5 bases at V and 2 bases at J, with 10 bases between. The CDR3 has 14 residues. CDR3 nucleotides: TGTGCCAGCAGTGCTCAAACTACTGGAAACACCATATATTTT. Translating it yields CASSAQTTGNTIYF.

The V and J genes are TRBV6-8 and TRBJ2-3; 7 nucleotides match TRBD1. V lost 5 bases and J lost 5; bases outside the gene matches: 7. CDR3 size: 14 residues. Per the germline V gene, CDR1 is MNHGY and CDR2 is SAAAGT. The CDR3 loop is CASSVFRDRDTQYF. The CDR3 DNA reads as TGTGCCAGCAGTGTATTCCGGGACAGAGATACGCAGTATTTT.

This sequence joins TRBV7-6 and TRBJ2-5, with 7 bases that match TRBD1. The trim removed 3 bases at V and 5 bases at J, leaving 9 bases unmatched. In germline, CDR1 is SGHVS, CDR2 FNYEAQ. CDR3 length: 15 residues. The CDR3 bases are TGTGCCAGCAGCTTGTATGGCGACAGGGCTGAGACCCAGTACTTC. The encoded protein is CASSLYGDRAETQYF.

This clone was seen once. The chain links TRBV30 to TRBJ2-3, with TRBD1 matching 9 bases. Trimming at V came to 1 base and at J to 5 bases, leaving 13 bases not matched to a gene. The CDR3 totals 17 residues. The V gene's germline CDR1 is GTSNPN and CDR2 SVGIG (reference sequence). The DNA of the CDR3 is TGTGCCTGGAGTGGCGTCCGGGACAGGGTCGTAGGAGATACGCAGTATTTT. Its protein is CAWSGVRDRVVGDTQYF.

The chain is built from TRBV11-3 and TRBJ2-1, with unresolved D. There are 14 residues in the CDR3. Germline V CDR1 and CDR2: SGHNT, YENEEA. V was clipped by 5 bases and J by 5 bases, with 13 bases between them. The CDR3 DNA reads TGTGCCAGCAGCCACCCCGGCAGGAACAATGAGCAGTTCTTC. Translating it yields CASSHPGRNNEQFF. Together with reference TRBV11-3 and TRBJ2-1, the CDR3 gives the full variable domain: EAGVVQSPRYKIIEKKQPVAFWCNPISGHNTLYWYLQNLGQGPELLIRYENEEAVDDSQLPKDRFSAERLKGVDSTLKIQPAELGDSAVYLCASSHPGRNNEQFFGPGTRLTVL.

The gene calls are TRBV19 and TRBJ1-4, with 9 bases that match TRBD1. The CDR3 spans 13 residues. The J segment lost 5 bases and the V segment lost 7 bases, leaving 2 bases of the junction unmatched. Germline CDR1 reads LNHDA; CDR2 reads SQIVND (reference sequence). The CDR3 sequence is CASTGTGNEKLFF. CDR3 nucleotides: TGTGCCAGTACCGGGACAGGGAATGAAAAACTGTTTTTT.

V is TRBV28 and J is TRBJ2-1; D is ambiguous. V gave up 5 bases and J gave up 3 bases, with 14 bases separating them. Germline V lookup: CDR1 MDHEN, CDR2 SYDVKM. CDR3 length: 15 residues. CDR3 protein: CASSPPGRRYNEQFF. In DNA, the CDR3 is TGTGCCAGCAGTCCCCCGGGTAGGCGCTACAATGAGCAGTTCTTC.

The rearrangement joins TRBV11-3 to TRBJ2-3, with a tentative D call TRBD2 (5 bases). V lost 0 bases to trimming and J lost 5 bases, with 12 bases between them. Germline V gene data show CDR1 as SGHNT and CDR2 as YENEEA. The CDR3 extends over 15 amino acids. CDR3 DNA: TGTGCCAGCAGCTTAGATCGCAGCGGTAGAGATACGCAGTATTTT. It yields the protein CASSLDRSGRDTQYF.

As DNA, the CDR3 is TGTGCCAGCAGTTATTACGGACAGGGAATATATGGCTACACCTTC. It yields the protein CASSYYGQGIYGYTF. This chain joins TRBV6-8 and TRBJ1-2, with TRBD1 matching over 8 bases. The germline V gene has CDR1 MNHGY and CDR2 SAAAGT. The CDR3 runs 15 residues. Unmatched junction bases numbered 8, after V lost 3 bases and J lost 5 bases.

The chain is built from TRBV6-4 and TRBJ1-5; no reliable D call. The V end lost 3 bases, the J end lost 1 base, and 4 bases lay between the germline ends. CDR3 size: 13 residues. Germline V gene lookup returns CDR1 MRHNA and CDR2 SNTAGT. Here the CDR3 DNA reads TGTGCCAGCAGTGAGACCAGCAATCAGCCCCAGCATTTT. Translating it yields CASSETSNQPQHF.

The chain recombines TRBV5-1 with TRBJ2-2; no definite D call. The V gene lost 4 bases and the J gene lost 1 base, with 8 bases spanning the gap. This CDR3 contains 14 residues. The V gene's germline CDR1 is SGHRS and CDR2 YFSETQ. The CDR3 coding sequence is TGCGCCAGCAGCGAGACGGGGAACACCGGGGAGCTGTTTTTT. Its translation: CASSETGNTGELFF.

This clone was observed a handful of times. The chain uses TRBV11-3 and TRBJ2-3; D is undetermined. Trimming stripped 1 base from V and 2 bases from J, with 10 bases between. This CDR3 has 15 amino acids. Germline CDR1 SGHNT, CDR2 YENEEA. For the CDR3, the DNA is TGTGCCAGCAGCTTAGGCCGGATACTCACAGATACGCAGTATTTT. This sequence encodes CASSLGRILTDTQYF.

The chain carries TRBV28 and TRBJ1-1; D perhaps matches TRBD1 (5 bases). The V and J ends lost 6 bases and 10 bases respectively, with 24 bases between them. This CDR3 has 15 residues. Germline V gives CDR1 MDHEN, CDR2 SYDVKM. For the CDR3, the DNA is TGTGCCAGCAGGGCCGGTGGGGACGGAGCCTCTGTAGCTTTCTTT. Amino acids: CASRAGGDGASVAFF.

This chain joins TRBV11-3 and TRBJ2-7; D remains unclear. Germline CDR1 and CDR2: SGHNT and YENEEA. Trimming left V 7 bases short and J 0 bases short, with 16 bases between. The length of the CDR3 is 15 residues. DNA for the CDR3: TGTGCCAGCACCCGACGACAAGGGCCCTCCTACGAGCAGTACTTC. It is translated as CASTRRQGPSYEQYF.

V is TRBV6-8 and J is TRBJ1-2, with D perhaps TRBD1 (6 bases). The CDR3 contains 14 residues. The V end was cut by 2 bases, the J end by 0 bases, with 7 bases between. Germline-derived CDR1 and CDR2 are MNHGY and SAAAGT. CDR3 nucleotides: TGTGCCAGCAGTTACGGGGGCTCTAACTATGGCTACACCTTC. As protein: CASSYGGSNYGYTF.

In its sample, this clone ranks as large (0.1 to 1%). V usage is TRBV11-3 and J usage is TRBJ2-6; D unresolved. CDR3 size: 16 residues. The germline CDR1 and CDR2 sequences are SGHNT and YENEEA. V dropped 5 bases and J dropped 0 bases, with 11 bases sitting between them. CDR3 nucleotides: TGTGCCAGCAGCCTACGGACGAGCTCTGGGGCCAACGTCCTGACTTTC. It yields the protein CASSLRTSSGANVLTF.